This T cell receptor (beta chain) was sequenced in a study of blood T cell repertoires in COVID-19. Study background: Some COVID-19 samples were acute and others convalescent; all came from the United States, Italy and Spain. T cells, B-cell-depleted T cells, or PBMCs provided the cDNA or gDNA that served as material.

Per the original methods: Scientists estimated how many nucleated cells there were by amplifying reference gene primers. Only in-frame clones appear in the TCRdb table, and some are missing; sequencing was by immunoSEQ multiplex PCR. From that table come the V and J calls and clone size; the DNA was used to work out D and trimming. The sample includes 90,000 to 100,000 clones, 90% of them seen just once. The CDR3 is made up of 16 amino acids. Germline V gene lookup returns CDR1 SNHLY and CDR2 FYNNEI. Trimming removed 4 bases from V and 0 bases from J, with 12 bases in between. Sequences were obtained from peripheral blood. The chain carries TRBV2 and TRBJ2-2, with D unclear. The sequence came from a man aged 45-65 years with acute or convalescent COVID-19. The CDR3 DNA follows: TGTGCCAGCAGTGGGCTCTCATTCGCGAACACCGGGGAGCTGTTTTTT. Protein: CASSGLSFANTGELFF.